The subject of this entry is one T cell receptor (beta chain). The sample comes from a study of shared clonotypes between healthy human individuals. Study summary: The study used three CD4 naive, three CD4 memory, two CD8 naive and one CD8 memory plate per donor.

Selected positively for CCR7 and CD45RO-negative, naive CD8 cells excluded terminally differentiated effector memory CD45RA+ cells. TCRdb's copy holds only in-frame clones and misses some; the assay was immunoSEQ multiplex PCR. The sample yields 600,000 or so clones, 95% to 98% seen once. In germline, CDR1 is MNHEY, CDR2 SMNVEV (reference sequence). This CDR3 has 14 residues. The V and J ends lost 2 bases and 4 bases respectively, with 8 bases between them. This rearrangement joins TRBV27 to TRBJ1-4; D unclear. The TCR sequence derives from a man aged 30 to 39 in good health. Sequenced input: naive CD8+ T cells sorted from blood. CDR3 loop: CASSLGGINEKLFF. The CDR3 DNA is TGTGCCAGCAGTTTAGGAGGGATTAATGAAAAACTGTTTTTT.